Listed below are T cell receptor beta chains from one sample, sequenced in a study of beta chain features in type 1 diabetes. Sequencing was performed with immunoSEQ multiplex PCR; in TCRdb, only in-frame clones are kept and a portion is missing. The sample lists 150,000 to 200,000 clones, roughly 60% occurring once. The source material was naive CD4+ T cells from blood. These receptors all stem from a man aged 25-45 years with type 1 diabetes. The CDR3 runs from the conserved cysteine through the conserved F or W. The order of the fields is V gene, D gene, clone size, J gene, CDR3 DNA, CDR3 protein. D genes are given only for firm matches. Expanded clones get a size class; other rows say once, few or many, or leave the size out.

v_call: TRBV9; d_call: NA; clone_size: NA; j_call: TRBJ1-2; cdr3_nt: TGTGCCAGCAGCGTAGATACAGGGCGCGACTATGGCTACACCTTC; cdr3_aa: CASSVDTGRDYGYTF
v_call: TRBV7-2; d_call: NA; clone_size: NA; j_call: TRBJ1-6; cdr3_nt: TGTGCCAGCAGAGCTGGGTCCTATAATTCACCCCTCCACTTT; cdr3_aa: CASRAGSYNSPLHF
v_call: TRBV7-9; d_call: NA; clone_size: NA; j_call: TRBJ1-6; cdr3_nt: TGTGCCAGCAGTTCGGACCGAAGGGATTCACCCCTCCACTTT; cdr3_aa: CASSSDRRDSPLHF
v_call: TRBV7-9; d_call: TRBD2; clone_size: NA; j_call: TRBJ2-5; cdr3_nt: TGTGCCAGCAGCCGGACTAGCGGGGGTGAGACCCAGTACTTC; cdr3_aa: CASSRTSGGETQYF
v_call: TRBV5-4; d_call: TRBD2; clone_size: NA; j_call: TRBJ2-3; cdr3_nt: TGTGCCAGCAGCTTGGGCCCACTAGCGGGGTACACAGATACGCAGTATTTT; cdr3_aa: CASSLGPLAGYTDTQYF
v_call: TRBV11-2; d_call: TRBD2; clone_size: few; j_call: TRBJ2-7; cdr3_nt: TGTGCCAGCAGCCGTACGACTAGCGGGGGTACAACCTACGAGCAGTACTTC; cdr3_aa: CASSRTTSGGTTYEQYF
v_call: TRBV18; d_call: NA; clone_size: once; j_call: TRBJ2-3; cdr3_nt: TGTGCCAGCTCACCTACCGCGCAGATAGATACGCAGTATTTT; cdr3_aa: CASSPTAQIDTQYF
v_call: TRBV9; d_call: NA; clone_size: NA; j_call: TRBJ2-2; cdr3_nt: TGTGCCAGCAGAAGAGGGACGAGTGACACCGGGGAGCTGTTTTTT; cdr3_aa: CASRRGTSDTGELFF
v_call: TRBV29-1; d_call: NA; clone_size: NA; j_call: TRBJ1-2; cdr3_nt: TGCAGCGTCGAATTTACGTATGGCTACACCTTC; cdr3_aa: CSVEFTYGYTF
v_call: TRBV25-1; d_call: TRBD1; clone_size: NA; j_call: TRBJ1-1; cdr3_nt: TGTGCCAGCAGGCTGACAGGGCTACTTCGGACTGAAGCTTTCTTT; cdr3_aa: CASRLTGLLRTEAFF
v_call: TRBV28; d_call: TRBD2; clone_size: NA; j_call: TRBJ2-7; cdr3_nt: TGTGCCAGCAGCTTAGCGGGGACTAGGGCCTACGAGCAGTACTTC; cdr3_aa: CASSLAGTRAYEQYF
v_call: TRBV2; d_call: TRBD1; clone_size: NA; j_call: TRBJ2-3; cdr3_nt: TGTGCCAGCAGGGGACAGAGCACAGATACGCAGTATTTT; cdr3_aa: CASRGQSTDTQYF
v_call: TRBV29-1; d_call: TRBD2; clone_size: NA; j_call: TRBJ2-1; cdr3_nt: TGCAGCGTTGAAGGCCGACTAGCGGGGGATGAGCAGTTCTTC; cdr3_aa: CSVEGRLAGDEQFF
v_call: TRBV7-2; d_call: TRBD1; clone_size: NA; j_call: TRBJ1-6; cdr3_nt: TGTGCCGTAAGGGGGCTCGGTTCACCCCTCCACTTT; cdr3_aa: CAVRGLGSPLHF
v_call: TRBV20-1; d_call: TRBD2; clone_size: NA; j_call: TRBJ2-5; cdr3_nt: TGCAGTGCTCTAGCGGAAGAGACCCAGTACTTC; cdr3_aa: CSALAEETQYF
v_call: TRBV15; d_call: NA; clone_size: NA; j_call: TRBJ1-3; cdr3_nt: TGTGCCACCAGCAGAGATTTGGGGGCTGGAAACACCATATATTTT; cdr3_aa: CATSRDLGAGNTIYF
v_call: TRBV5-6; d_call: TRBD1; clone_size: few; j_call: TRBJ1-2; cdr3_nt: TGTGCCAGCAGCCCAGGACAGGCCTCGTATGGCTACACCTTC; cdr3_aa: CASSPGQASYGYTF
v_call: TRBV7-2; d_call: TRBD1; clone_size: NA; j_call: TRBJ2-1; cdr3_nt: TGTGCCAGCAGGCCCGGGACAGGGCACAATGAGCAGTTCTTC; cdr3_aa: CASRPGTGHNEQFF
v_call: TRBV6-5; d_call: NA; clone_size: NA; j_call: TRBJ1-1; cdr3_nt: TGTGCCAGCAGTTACTCGTTCTCTGTGAACACTGAAGCTTTCTTT; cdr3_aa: CASSYSFSVNTEAFF
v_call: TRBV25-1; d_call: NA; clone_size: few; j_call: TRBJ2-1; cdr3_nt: TGTGCCAGCAGTCAAATCGTCAAGGGGATTGGTGAGCAGTTCTTC; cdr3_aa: CASSQIVKGIGEQFF
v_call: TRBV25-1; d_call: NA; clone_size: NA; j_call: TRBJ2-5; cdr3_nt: TGTGCCAGCAGTGAATTGGGGGTCGAGACCCAGTACTTC; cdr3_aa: CASSELGVETQYF
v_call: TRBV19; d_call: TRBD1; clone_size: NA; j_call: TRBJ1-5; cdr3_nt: TGTGCCAGTAGTATGGGACAGGTAGATAGCAATCAGCCCCAGCATTTT; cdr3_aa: CASSMGQVDSNQPQHF
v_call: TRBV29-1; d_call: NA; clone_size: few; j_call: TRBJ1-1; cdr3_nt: TGCAGCGTTGTATTACAGCGGAACACTGAAGCTTTCTTT; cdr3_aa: CSVVLQRNTEAFF
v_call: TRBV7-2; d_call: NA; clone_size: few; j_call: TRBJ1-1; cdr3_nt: TGTGCCAGCAGCTTAGTTCCTCAGGGAACGGGCACTGAAGCTTTCTTT; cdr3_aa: CASSLVPQGTGTEAFF
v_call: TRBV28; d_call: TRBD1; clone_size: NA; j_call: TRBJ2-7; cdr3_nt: TGTGCCAGCAGTTTAGGACAGGGTGTAAGGAACGAGCAGTACTTC; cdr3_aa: CASSLGQGVRNEQYF
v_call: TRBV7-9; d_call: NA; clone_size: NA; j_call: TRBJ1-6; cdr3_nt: TGTGCCAGCAGCTTAGAAGGATCACCCCTCCACTTT; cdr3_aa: CASSLEGSPLHF
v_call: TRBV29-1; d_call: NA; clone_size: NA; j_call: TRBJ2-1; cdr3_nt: TGCAGCGTTGCTCCCGAGCAGTTCTTC; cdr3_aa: CSVAPEQFF
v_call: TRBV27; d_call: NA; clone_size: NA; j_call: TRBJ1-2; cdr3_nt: TGTGCCAGCAGTTTATCCGTTTCGGGATCTGGCTACACCTTC; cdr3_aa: CASSLSVSGSGYTF
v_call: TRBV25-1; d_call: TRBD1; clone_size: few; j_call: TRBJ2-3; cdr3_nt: TGTGCCAGCAGTGGAATAATAGGGACAGGGGGCGCAGATACGCAGTATTTT; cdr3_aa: CASSGIIGTGGADTQYF
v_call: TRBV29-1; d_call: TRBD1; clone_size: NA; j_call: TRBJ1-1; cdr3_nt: TGCAGCGTTTGGCAGGGGGTGAACACTGAAGCTTTCTTT; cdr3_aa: CSVWQGVNTEAFF
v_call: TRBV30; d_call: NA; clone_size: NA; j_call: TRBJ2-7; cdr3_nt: TGTGCCTGGAGCCGCTGGGGGTTTTACGAGCAGTACTTC; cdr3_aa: CAWSRWGFYEQYF
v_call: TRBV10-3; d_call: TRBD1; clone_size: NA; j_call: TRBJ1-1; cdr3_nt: TGTGCCATCACCGACAGGGCCGACACTGAAGCTTTCTTT; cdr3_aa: CAITDRADTEAFF
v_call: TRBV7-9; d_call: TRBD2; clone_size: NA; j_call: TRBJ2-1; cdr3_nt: TGTGCCAGCACTGCGGGACTAGCGATCTACAATGAGCAGTTCTTC; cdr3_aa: CASTAGLAIYNEQFF